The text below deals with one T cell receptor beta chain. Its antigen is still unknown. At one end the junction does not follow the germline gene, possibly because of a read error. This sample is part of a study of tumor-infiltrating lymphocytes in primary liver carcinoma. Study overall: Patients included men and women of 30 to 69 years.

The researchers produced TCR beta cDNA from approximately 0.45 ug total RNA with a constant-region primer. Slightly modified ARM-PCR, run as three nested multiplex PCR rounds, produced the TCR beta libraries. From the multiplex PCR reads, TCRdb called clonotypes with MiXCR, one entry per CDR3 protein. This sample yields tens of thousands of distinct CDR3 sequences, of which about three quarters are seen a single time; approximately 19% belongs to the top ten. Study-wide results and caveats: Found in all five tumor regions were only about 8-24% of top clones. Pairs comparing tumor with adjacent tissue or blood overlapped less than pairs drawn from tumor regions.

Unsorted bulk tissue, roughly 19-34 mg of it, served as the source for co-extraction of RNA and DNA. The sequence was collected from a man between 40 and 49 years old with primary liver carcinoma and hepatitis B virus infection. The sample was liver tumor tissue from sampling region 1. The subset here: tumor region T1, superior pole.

The CDR3 loop is CGSNRMGGRGFGTEAFF. CDR3 in DNA: TGTGGCAGCAACCGAATGGGGGGACGGGGGTTCGGCACTGAAGCTTTCTTT. This chain joins TRBV11-2 and TRBJ1-1, with a possible D match to TRBD1 (5 bases). The CDR3 loop spans 17 amino acids. Per germline, CDR1 SGHAT and CDR2 FQNNGV.